The 24 T cell receptor beta chains below were found in one sample sequenced in a study of CXCR3-negative and CXCR3-positive naive CD8 T cells. These receptors' antigens are unknown. Study-level results: TRB CDR3 hydrophobicity was greater in CXCR3-positive naive cells than in CXCR3-negative naive cells.

The method, 5' RACE with UMI labels, was used to prepare the TRB cDNA libraries. TCRdb re-called the 5' RACE reads and gives one entry per CDR3 protein, without DNA. The table lists around 80,000 distinct CDR3 sequences. Input material: naive CXCR3+ CD8+ T cells from blood. Subset defined: CD45RO-CCR7+CD27+CD95- naive CD8+ T cells expressing CXCR3 (TNR3+). These receptors were obtained from a human donor in good health. Some clones in this sample may be carry-over from other donors' samples.

The chain carries TRBV12-3 or TRBV12-4 and TRBJ2-1. This CDR3 region has 15 residues. The CDR3 loop is CASSTQDLPYNEQFF.

CDR3: CSVERSSTDTQYF. The chain couples TRBV29-1 to TRBJ2-3. Germline lookup yields CDR1 SQVTM and CDR2 ANQGSEA. This CDR3 has 13 residues.

The chain combines TRBV4-1 with TRBJ2-1; with no DNA, the TCRdb D assignment of TRBD1 cannot be verified. The CDR3 has 14 amino acids. Germline loops: CDR1 MGHRA, CDR2 YSYEKL. CDR3 amino acids: CASSQGGGGQEQFF.

The chain is built from TRBV28 and TRBJ2-7; TCRdb returns TRBD2, unconfirmable since there is no DNA. CDR1 is MDHEN and CDR2 is SYDVKM in the germline V gene. The CDR3 runs 14 residues. The CDR3 spells CASRQRAPDYEQYF.

This sequence joins TRBV6-5 and TRBJ1-1. The CDR3 contains 16 residues. Per germline, CDR1 MNHEY and CDR2 SVGAGI. CDR3 protein: CASSYSEPGRVTEAFF.

The rearrangement uses TRBV7-2 and TRBJ2-7; TCRdb selects TRBD1, and the lack of DNA leaves this call unchecked. CDR3 length: 15 amino acids. The germline V gene encodes CDR1 SGHTA and CDR2 FQGNSA. The chain's CDR3 is CASSLDRAKSYEQYF. Together with reference TRBV7-2 and TRBJ2-7, the CDR3 gives the full variable domain: GAGVSQSPSNKVTEKGKDVELRCDPISGHTALYWYRQSLGQGLEFLIYFQGNSAPDKSGLPSDRFSAERTGGSVSTLTIQRTQQEDSAVYLCASSLDRAKSYEQYFGPGTRLTVT.

The chain combines TRBV4-3 with TRBJ2-1; the D call from TCRdb, TRBD2, cannot be confirmed without DNA. Germline values: CDR1 LGHNA, CDR2 YSLEER. This CDR3 contains 15 residues. The CDR3 region is CASSPLAGANNEQFF.

The rearrangement uses TRBV28 and TRBJ1-1; lacking DNA, the TRBD1 call made by TCRdb goes unchecked. The CDR3 is 13 amino acids. The germline V gene has CDR1 MDHEN and CDR2 SYDVKM. The CDR3 sequence: CASSSNRGTEAFF.

The V call is TRBV12-3 or TRBV12-4, the J call TRBJ2-3; TCRdb's D call, TRBD2, is unchecked because there is no DNA. The CDR3 has 16 amino acids. CDR3 residues: CASSFTFLPTTDTQYF.

The chain has TRBV7-9 and TRBJ2-3. The CDR3 length is 13 residues. The V gene's germline CDR1 is SEHNR and CDR2 FQNEAQ (reference sequence). The CDR3 loop reads CASSLGSADTQYF. The full variable domain, its missing parts supplied by reference TRBV7-9 and TRBJ2-3, is DTGVSQNPRHKITKRGQNVTFRCDPISEHNRLYWYRQTLGQGPEFLTYFQNEAQLEKSRLLSDRFSAERPKGSFSTLEIQRTEQGDSAMYLCASSLGSADTQYFGPGTRLTVL.

The chain links TRBV6-2 or TRBV6-3 to TRBJ2-7; the TCRdb D gene call, TRBD1, has no DNA to confirm it. CDR3 length equals 13 residues. The germline V gene encodes CDR1 MNHEY and CDR2 SVGEGT. The CDR3 region is CASRTGVSIEQYF.

The gene calls are TRBV9 and TRBJ2-5; there is no DNA to check the TCRdb D call of TRBD2. Germline values: CDR1 SGDLS, CDR2 YYNGEE. This CDR3 region has 14 residues. The CDR3 here is CASSVGLSVETQYF.

The rearrangement joins TRBV28 to TRBJ2-7; there is no DNA to check the TCRdb D call of TRBD1. The germline gives CDR1 MDHEN, CDR2 SYDVKM. The CDR3 is 14 residues long. The CDR3 spells CASSRQGGTYEQYF.

CDR3 region: CASSLRNGRNEQYF. This chain uses TRBV27 with TRBJ2-7. The germline V gene has CDR1 MNHEY and CDR2 SMNVEV (reference sequence). The CDR3 is 14 amino acids.

The V gene is TRBV29-1, the J gene TRBJ2-1; TCRdb gives TRBD2 as the D gene, but with no DNA this cannot be confirmed. Germline V gene lookup returns CDR1 SQVTM and CDR2 ANQGSEA. The CDR3 runs to 13 residues. This chain's CDR3 is CSSRSRGRDEQFF.

This chain links TRBV28 with TRBJ2-2; as DNA is missing, the TRBD2 call by TCRdb cannot be tested. Per germline, CDR1 MDHEN and CDR2 SYDVKM. The CDR3 has 14 amino acids. The CDR3 is CASSGLAGGAELFF.

The V and J genes are TRBV6-2 or TRBV6-3 and TRBJ1-1; TCRdb reports TRBD1, a call that lacks DNA to check it against. CDR3 length equals 13 residues. Per germline, CDR1 MNHEY and CDR2 SVGEGT. This CDR3 reads CASSYGGNTEAFF.

This CDR3 is CASSVGPELNYGYTF. The J gene is TRBJ1-2, the V gene TRBV9; TCRdb picks TRBD1, but there is no DNA to check that call. CDR3 size: 15 residues. Germline V gene data show CDR1 as SGDLS and CDR2 as YYNGEE.

The V call is TRBV7-6, the J call TRBJ2-5. The CDR3 covers 14 residues. Germline V gene data show CDR1 as SGHVS and CDR2 as FNYEAQ. CDR3 in amino acids: CASSFSRTGETQYF.

V is TRBV20-1 and J is TRBJ2-5; checking the TCRdb D call of TRBD1 is not possible without DNA. CDR1 and CDR2 (germline): DFQATT, SNEGSKA (reference sequence). The CDR3 loop spans 11 amino acids. CDR3 sequence reads: CSVPSRRTQYF.

The V and J genes are TRBV21-1 and TRBJ2-3; TCRdb's D call of TRBD2 is untestable without DNA. TRBV21-1 is a listed pseudogene. The CDR3 runs to 16 residues. Here the CDR3 reads CASDYAGTARTDTQYF.

The chain uses TRBV12-3 or TRBV12-4 and TRBJ1-2. The CDR3 runs 14 residues. CDR3 loop: CASSFSLDPTGYTF.

V gene TRBV5-5 combines with J gene TRBJ1-3. The CDR3 loop spans 15 amino acids. Germline lookup yields CDR1 SGHKS and CDR2 YYEKEE (reference sequence). The CDR3 loop is CASSVSPGTGNTIYF.

The V gene is TRBV4-3, the J gene TRBJ1-2. CDR3 size: 15 residues. Germline CDR1 reads LGHNA; CDR2 reads YSLEER. CDR3 sequence: CASSQDSAALHGYTF.